A selection of T cell receptor beta chains follows, all from one sample in a study of shared clonotypes between healthy human individuals. Only in-frame clones appear in the TCRdb table, and some are missing; sequencing was by immunoSEQ multiplex PCR. The sample consists of approximately 1,000,000 clones, around 82% of them appearing once. Sequencing used memory CD4+ T cells from PBMCs. Receptors originate from a man between 18 and 35 years old in good health. Some clones in this sample may be carry-over from other donors' samples. The CDR3 runs from the conserved cysteine through the conserved F or W. The D gene is left open where the match is weak. Where a row states a size, it is once, few, many or the class of an expanded clone; other rows omit it.

TRBJ2-7 | . | TRBV7-7 | . | TGTGCCAGCAGCTTTAGTAGTAGACCCTACGAGCAGTACTTC | CASSFSSRPYEQYF
TRBJ2-3 | . | TRBV7-6 | . | TGTGCCAGCAGCCCGCGGGCCGGAGATACGCAGTATTTT | CASSPRAGDTQYF
TRBJ2-2 | once | TRBV27 | . | TGTGCCAGCAGTTTGACTCACACCGGGGAGCTGTTTTTT | CASSLTHTGELFF
TRBJ1-2 | few | TRBV10-3 | TRBD1 | TGTGCCATGAAGGGTTGGACAGGTCCTAACTATGGCTACACCTTC | CAMKGWTGPNYGYTF
TRBJ2-7 | . | TRBV5-1 | TRBD2 | TGCGCCAGCAGCTTGGTAGCGGGGACCTACGAGCAGTACTTC | CASSLVAGTYEQYF
TRBJ2-6 | . | TRBV9 | TRBD1 | TGTGCCAGCAGCTACAGGGGTGATGCTGCCGGGGCCAACGTCCTGACTTTC | CASSYRGDAAGANVLTF
TRBJ2-2 | . | TRBV6-1 | . | TGTGCCAGCAGGAATGGGGACACCAACACCGGGGAGCTGTTTTTT | CASRNGDTNTGELFF
TRBJ2-3 | . | TRBV19 | TRBD2 | TGTGCCAGTAGTCCGCCCCCCGGGACTAGCGGGAGGACAGATACGCAGTATTTT | CASSPPPGTSGRTDTQYF
TRBJ2-7 | . | TRBV11-1 | . | TGTGCCAGCAGCTTAGATAACCTCTCCTACGAGCAGTACTTC | CASSLDNLSYEQYF
TRBJ2-5 | many | TRBV5-1 | . | TGCGCCAGCAGCTTGGGAGGTGTTGTCCATCAAGAGACCCAGTACTTC | CASSLGGVVHQETQYF
TRBJ2-3 | . | TRBV29-1 | . | TGCAGCGTTGACGTGGGGGCGGATACGCAGTATTTT | CSVDVGADTQYF
TRBJ1-2 | few | TRBV4-2 | . | TGTGCCAGCAGCCAAGATGGCCTACTGAGCTATGGCTACACCTTC | CASSQDGLLSYGYTF
TRBJ1-1 | . | TRBV9 | TRBD1 | TGTGCCAGCAGCTCTACTCCGGGACAGACGAACACTGAAGCTTTCTTT | CASSSTPGQTNTEAFF
TRBJ2-1 | . | TRBV25-1 | . | TGTGCCAGCAGTGAATTGGGCAGGTCAAATGAGCAGTTCTTC | CASSELGRSNEQFF
TRBJ2-1 | once | TRBV5-1 | . | TGCGCCAGCAGCTTGGGGGCCTTCTCGAATGAGCAGTTCTTC | CASSLGAFSNEQFF
TRBJ1-2 | once | TRBV9 | TRBD1 | TGTGCCAGCAGCGCGGGACAGGGGAACTATGGCTACACCTTC | CASSAGQGNYGYTF
TRBJ2-1 | . | TRBV11-2 | . | TGTGCCAGCAGCCCCGTTGGTAACTCCTACAATGAGCAGTTCTTC | CASSPVGNSYNEQFF
TRBJ1-1 | . | TRBV10-3 | . | TGTGCCATCAGTGGGGCGTCATTGCAGGGTTACGGTGCAGCTGAAGCTTTCTTT | CAISGASLQGYGAAEAFF
TRBJ2-7 | few | TRBV6-1 | TRBD1 | TGTGCCAGCAGGGGACAGGGATTGATCCACGAGCAGTACTTC | CASRGQGLIHEQYF
TRBJ2-6 | . | TRBV5-1 | . | TGCGCCAGCAGCAGAACGACAGGTGTCTCTGGGGCCAACGTCCTGACTTTC | CASSRTTGVSGANVLTF
TRBJ2-2 | . | TRBV5-1 | TRBD2 | TGCGCCAGCAGCCTTAGCGGGGGGATCCCCGGGGAGCTGTTTTTT | CASSLSGGIPGELFF
TRBJ2-5 | . | TRBV4-3 | . | TGCGCCAGCAGCCAAGGTGACCGACTGTACCAAGAGACCCAGTACTTC | CASSQGDRLYQETQYF
TRBJ2-6 | . | TRBV15 | . | TGTGCCACCAGCAGAGATGTAGGCCAAGGGGCCAACGTCCTGACTTTC | CATSRDVGQGANVLTF
TRBJ2-2 | few | TRBV9 | TRBD1 | TGTGCCAGCAGCACCCGGACAGGGACGAACACCGGGGAGCTGTTTTTT | CASSTRTGTNTGELFF
TRBJ2-7 | . | TRBV18 | . | TGTGCCAGCTCACCACGGGGGAACCCCTACGAGCAGTACTTC | CASSPRGNPYEQYF
TRBJ1-2 | few | TRBV2 | TRBD1 | TGTGCCAGCAAAGGGACAGGAGTTTATGGCTACACCTTC | CASKGTGVYGYTF
TRBJ2-1 | few | TRBV5-1 | . | TGCGCCAGCAGCGGGGGACAAAGCTACAATGAGCAGTTCTTC | CASSGGQSYNEQFF
TRBJ2-7 | many | TRBV2 | TRBD2 | TGTGCCAGCAGTGGGAGACTAGCGGGAGCAGGCGAGCAGTACTTC | CASSGRLAGAGEQYF
TRBJ1-2 | few | TRBV18 | . | TGTGCCAGCTCACCATCCCAGGACAACTATGGCTACACCTTC | CASSPSQDNYGYTF
TRBJ1-5 | . | TRBV7-2 | TRBD1 | TGTGCCAGCAGCTTACTGGGACAGGGTATCCAGCCCCAGCATTTT | CASSLLGQGIQPQHF
TRBJ2-3 | once | TRBV5-4 | . | TGTGCCAGCAGCTTTGGATCAAGTGGCGCAGATACGCAGTATTTT | CASSFGSSGADTQYF
TRBJ2-2 | . | TRBV7-7 | . | TGTGCCAGCAGCAATCCAGGTCTCACCGGGGAGCTGTTTTTT | CASSNPGLTGELFF
TRBJ2-3 | . | TRBV7-2 | TRBD2 | TGTGCCAGCAGCCCACGACTAGCGGGAGACGGGTCAGATACGCAGTATTTT | CASSPRLAGDGSDTQYF
TRBJ2-2 | . | TRBV6-1 | . | TGTGCCAGCGTGTCCCTCACAGGGATCTCCGGGGAGCTGTTTTTT | CASVSLTGISGELFF
TRBJ1-3 | . | TRBV9 | . | TGTGCCAGCAGCGATCACGGGGGCAGGGAAGGAAACACCATATATTTT | CASSDHGGREGNTIYF
TRBJ2-2 | . | TRBV5-1 | . | TGCGCCAGCAGCTTGTTGTCGGCTAGCTCCGGGGAGCTGTTTTTT | CASSLLSASSGELFF
TRBJ2-1 | few | TRBV4-1 | . | TGCGCCAGCAGCCCTCAACCAAATCAGGAGGGCGTACATAATGAGCAGTTCTTC | CASSPQPNQEGVHNEQFF
TRBJ2-7 | . | TRBV6-5 | . | TGTGCCAGCAGTACCAACCTGAGAGGGATCATATCTCAGTACTTC | CASSTNLRGIISQYF
TRBJ1-3 | once | TRBV30 | . | TGTGCCTGGAGTGGGCCCCAAGGGTCTGGAAACACCATATATTTT | CAWSGPQGSGNTIYF
TRBJ2-7 | . | TRBV5-1 | TRBD2 | TGCGCCAGCAGCCCCGGGACTAGCGGCCAGGCCCAGTACTTC | CASSPGTSGQAQYF
TRBJ1-1 | . | TRBV5-6 | . | TGTGCCAGCAGCTTTGAGCTGGAACCGAACACTGAAGCTTTCTTT | CASSFELEPNTEAFF
TRBJ2-3 | once | TRBV29-1 | . | TGCAGCGTTGACCCAGGGATTACAGATACGCAGTATTTT | CSVDPGITDTQYF
TRBJ2-3 | . | TRBV7-9 | . | TGTGCCAGCAGCTCGGACCCGGGGCCCACAGATACGCAGTATTTT | CASSSDPGPTDTQYF